The entry below describes one T cell receptor (beta chain). Antigen unknown. The germline V gene has CDR1 MNHEY and CDR2 SMNVEV (reference sequence). This CDR3 is 15 amino acids long. V gave up 2 bases and J gave up 3 bases, with 13 bases separating them. TCR cDNA was made by 5'RACE template switching, adding a universal primer site and UMIs. In TCRdb, the 5' RACE reads were re-called with MiXCR into one record per CDR3 protein. The data hold a few hundred thousand distinct CDR3 sequences, with 7.5% to 9.5% observed a single time. The sample comes from a study of T cells after yellow fever vaccination. Study-wide context: SMART-Seq v4 Ultra Low Input prepared libraries from low-cell fractions.

General study points: The secondary T-cell response peaked on day 5, not day 15, but was weaker. Boosting was followed by the reappearance of most primary-vaccination clones (roughly 96% CD4, 88% CD8).

The clonotype originates from a man between 18 and 35 years old who received the YFV17D yellow fever vaccine. V and J are TRBV27 and TRBJ2-5, with D possibly being TRBD1 (5 bases). Sequenced material: CD4+ T cells sorted from PBMCs, taken 5 days after the yellow fever booster vaccination. CDR3 amino acids: CASSLIEAGKETQYF. The CDR3, as DNA: TGTGCCAGCAGTTTAATTGAGGCAGGGAAAGAGACCCAGTACTTC.